Sequencing of this T cell receptor beta chain was carried out in a study of blood T cell repertoires in COVID-19 (dated by TCRdb to 2018 to 2021). Broadly, across the study: Collaborator samples came from the United States, Italy and Spain and covered acute and convalescent phases of COVID-19. Subjects who had been exposed to COVID-19, were actively infected with it, or had recovered from it provided the deeply sampled blood TCRbeta repertoires that made up the dataset. The repertoires were released in a freely available public database meant as a resource for research on the immune response to SARS-CoV-2. The sample metadata nearly always contained a de-identified subject ID, COVID-19 status, age in years and sex. Where HLA class I and class II types were available, the types were taken from metadata supplied by the sample provider, not from assay-based typing. Samples were obtained from the ongoing ImmuneRACE study (first 160 participants) and from about 1,300 subjects provided by 6 global collaborators. The material from the prospective study consisted of cDNA or gDNA derived from T cells, B-cell-depleted T cells, or PBMCs.

TCRbeta CDR3 regions were amplified from genomic DNA by means of the immunoSEQ Assay, a bias-controlled multiplex PCR. In the authors' own workflow: The number of nucleated cells in each sample was estimated from the amplification of reference gene primers within the assay. To quantify the absolute abundance of each unique TCRbeta CDR3 rearrangement, sequence reads were collapsed and filtered. Productive Simpson clonality was computed per sample as the square root of Simpson's diversity index over productive rearrangements. TCRdb re-hosts the immuneACCESS table, in-frame sequences only. Its copies lack some clones; in the studies checked, an unresolved V gene accounts for under half of them, and the cause for the rest is not known. That table gives V, J and clone size, and the DNA gave D and trimming. The sample contains 120,000 or so clones, roughly 79% of them found a single time. Clones ranked in the top ten supply just under 25% of the sample.

Measured from the cysteine to the phenylalanine, the CDR3 is 14 residues long. Left in the record is the CDR3 DNA by itself, 42 bases read in frame from the first base. The V end loses 4 bases and the J end loses 2 bases, and a stretch of 11 bases separates them. CDR1 and CDR2 are read off the germline V gene as SNHLY and FYNNEI. Overall study outcomes, separate from this receptor: The quantity of clinical and demographic metadata differed by source and by participant and was supplied without curation.

This clone was seen only once. Its specific antigen is unknown. The input lacks base qualities; no much larger clone sits a single base away. Whole blood was collected in K2EDTA tubes by collaborating institutions according to the institutions' own protocols. For TCRbeta analysis, collaborator samples were shipped as frozen whole blood, as isolated PBMCs, or as DNA extracted from either sample type. The V gene is TRBV2 and the J gene is TRBJ1-2; confidence is insufficient to name the D gene. The TCR comes from a human donor in a cohort sampled during active COVID-19. Sequencing used peripheral blood. In nucleotides, the sequence is TGTGCCAGCAGTGCAGAATCGAAAAACTATGGCTACACCTTC. The encoded protein is CASSAESKNYGYTF.